The sequence of this T cell receptor beta chain was determined in a study of post-analysis software for immune sequencing data (dated by TCRdb to between 2014 and 2016). About the study as a whole: Recorded disease courses included relapsing-remitting, secondary progressive and progressive-relapsing multiple sclerosis, with some patients lacking subtype annotation. The patient repertoires were set against 10 to 11 previously published healthy control repertoires from donors whose ages ranged from about 6 to 27 years. A subset of samples was prepared in parallel using single-end sample barcoding, then pooled and co-amplified after Illumina adapter ligation. General study outcomes and caveats: Patients showed significantly higher frequencies than controls for about 5 TRBV segments, among them TRBV5-6, TRBV5-1 and TRBV20-1. The control group was slightly older than the multiple sclerosis patient group. Strong co-clustering of samples prepared in the same batch was shown by direct clustering with F measure, prompting a batch-effect correction. Compared with controls, multiple sclerosis patients had significantly lower normalized Chao1 diversity, a finding suggesting substantial peripheral T-cell clonal expansion.

The germline V gene (reference sequence) specifies DFQATT as CDR1 and SNEGSKA as CDR2. From the cysteine up to the phenylalanine, the CDR3 has a length of 14 residues. The DNA shown is the 42-base CDR3, in frame from base 1. Notes on this clonotype: Its antigen target is currently unknown. Base quality data are lacking; no much larger clone is found one base away.

The library came from PCR. Instrument on record: Illumina HiSeq 2500. To reduce PCR and sequencing biases, unique molecular identifiers were built into the TCR beta cDNA libraries. Per 1 to 10 million input T cells, around 500,000 cDNA molecules were obtained, such that each molecule approximated one T cell. The same protocol used for the earlier healthy control dataset was applied to prepare and sequence the patient libraries. Samples belonging to the same batch were prepared together, multiplexed and sequenced on a shared HiSeq lane. Under the source paper's analysis protocol: MIGEC handled the raw barcoded reads, throwing out single-read molecular identifier groups before consensus assembly and CDR3 extraction. VDJtools was used for post-analysis of the clonotype tables, with diversity normalized by down-sampling every dataset to the smallest sample size. In repertoire overlap clustering, CDR3 amino acid sequences, but not nucleotide sequences, were matched to correct batch-related cross-sample contamination. The public reads were reprocessed in TCRdb via fastp at Q25 and MiXCR, keeping in-frame beta chains. Each CDR3 protein appears once, grouped with its most common genes and DNA. TCRdb's processing, not the authors' own work, is the source of the V and J calls. The sample table lists 430,000 or so distinct CDR3 sequences, roughly 38% of them with a count of one. 6.5% to 8% of the sample is held by the ten biggest clonotypes.

TCR beta repertoires were profiled from peripheral blood of roughly 13 young patients with multiple sclerosis to demonstrate the VDJtools post-analysis software. The multiple sclerosis patients were children and adolescents ranging in age from 6 to 15 years. This sequence uses TRBV20-1 and TRBJ2-5; tentative D gene TRBD2, with 6 bases matching. The J call may be wrong; the DNA end is better matched by TRBJ2-4. The sample taken for sequencing was blood. This receptor was identified in a girl aged 2-10 years with multiple sclerosis. The DNA reads TGCAGTGCTCCGAGGCGGGGCGGGGAAAACATTCAGTACTTC. This encodes CSAPRRGGENIQYF.